Sequencing of this TCR beta chain was carried out in a study of blood T cells in healthy people across ages. Broader study findings: Correlation between TCR beta diversity and naive T cell percentage was strong. Across the age range, TCR beta diversity per million T cells fell in a roughly linear way.

This CDR3 has 14 amino acids. Germline V gives CDR1 MRHNA, CDR2 SNTAGT. V lost 8 bases and J lost 1; bases outside the gene matches: 8. This clonotype turned up a few times. The antigen is undetermined. Caucasian, healthy and from Russia, the donors were aged between roughly 6 and 95. With a J-beta primer mix and a sample-barcoded 5' primer, a second PCR ran 7 to 11 cycles. TCRdb itself ran the 5' RACE reads through MiXCR, one entry per CDR3 protein. The repertoire holds about 1.8 million distinct CDR3 sequences, with less than 50% as singletons. This TCR came from a woman aged 40 to 49 in good health. The chain links TRBV6-4 to TRBJ2-7, with 7 nucleotides matching TRBD2. Input material: blood. CDR3 nucleotide sequence: TGTGCCAGCCCACCCGGGACTAAATCCTACGAGCAGTACTTC. This translates into CASPPGTKSYEQYF.